The text below deals with one T cell receptor beta chain. The CDR3 totals 16 residues. Trimming at V came to 0 bases and at J to 9 bases, leaving 7 bases not matched to a gene. In germline, CDR1 is SGHNT, CDR2 YYREEE (reference sequence). Time point defined: after dendritic cell vaccination, including at tumor progression/relapse. No glioblastoma patient carried an isocitrate dehydrogenase mutation. This entry comes from a study of glioma-infiltrating T cells after dendritic cell vaccination. The immunoSEQ assay amplified TCRB CDR3 from up to 2 ug DNA. TCRdb's table, derived via immunoSEQ multiplex PCR, lists solely in-frame clones and lacks some. Of just under 60,000 clones in the sample, around 83% were seen once.

The origin of this receptor is a human donor with glioblastoma. The chain links TRBV5-4 to TRBJ2-1, with 12 bases lining up with TRBD2. This material consisted of blood, taken after dendritic cell vaccination. This CDR3 reads CASSLAVASGGVEQFF. CDR3 sequence (DNA): TGTGCCAGCAGCTTGGCCGTGGCTAGCGGGGGGGTTGAGCAGTTCTTC. Complete variable domain (other parts from reference TRBV5-4 and TRBJ2-1): ETGVTQSPTHLIKTRGQQVTLRCSSQSGHNTVSWYQQALGQGPQFIFQYYREEENGRGNFPPRFSGLQFPNYSSELNVNALELDDSALYLCASSLAVASGGVEQFFGPGTRLTVL.